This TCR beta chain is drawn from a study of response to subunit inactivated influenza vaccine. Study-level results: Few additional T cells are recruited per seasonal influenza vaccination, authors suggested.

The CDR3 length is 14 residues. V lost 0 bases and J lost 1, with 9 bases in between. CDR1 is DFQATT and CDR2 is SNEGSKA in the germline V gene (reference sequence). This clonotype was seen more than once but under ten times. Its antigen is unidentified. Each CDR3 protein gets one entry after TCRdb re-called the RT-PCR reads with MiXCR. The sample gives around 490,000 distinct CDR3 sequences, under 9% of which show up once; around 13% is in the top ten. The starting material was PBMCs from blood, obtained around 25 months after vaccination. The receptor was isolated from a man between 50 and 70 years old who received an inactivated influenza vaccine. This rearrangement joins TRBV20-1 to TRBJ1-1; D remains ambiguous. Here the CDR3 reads CSARDDGGNTEAFF. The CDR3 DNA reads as TGCAGTGCTAGAGATGACGGAGGGAACACTGAAGCTTTCTTT.